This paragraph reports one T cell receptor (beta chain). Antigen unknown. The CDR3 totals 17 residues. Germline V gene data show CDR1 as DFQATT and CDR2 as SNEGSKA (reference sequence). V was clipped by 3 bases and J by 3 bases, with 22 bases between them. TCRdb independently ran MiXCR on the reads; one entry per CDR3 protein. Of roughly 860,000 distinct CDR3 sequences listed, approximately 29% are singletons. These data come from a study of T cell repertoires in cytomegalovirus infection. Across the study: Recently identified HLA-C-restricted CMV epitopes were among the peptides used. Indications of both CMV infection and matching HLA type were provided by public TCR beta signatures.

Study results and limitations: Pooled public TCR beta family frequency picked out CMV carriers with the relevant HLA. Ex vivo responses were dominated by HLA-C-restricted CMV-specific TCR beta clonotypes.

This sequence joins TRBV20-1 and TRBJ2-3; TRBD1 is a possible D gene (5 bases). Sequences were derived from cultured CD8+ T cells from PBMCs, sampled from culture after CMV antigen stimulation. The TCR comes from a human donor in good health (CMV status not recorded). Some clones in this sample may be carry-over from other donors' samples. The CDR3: CSASEPEIRVRTDTQYF. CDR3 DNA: TGCAGTGCTAGTGAACCGGAGATCAGGGTGAGGACAGATACGCAGTATTTT.